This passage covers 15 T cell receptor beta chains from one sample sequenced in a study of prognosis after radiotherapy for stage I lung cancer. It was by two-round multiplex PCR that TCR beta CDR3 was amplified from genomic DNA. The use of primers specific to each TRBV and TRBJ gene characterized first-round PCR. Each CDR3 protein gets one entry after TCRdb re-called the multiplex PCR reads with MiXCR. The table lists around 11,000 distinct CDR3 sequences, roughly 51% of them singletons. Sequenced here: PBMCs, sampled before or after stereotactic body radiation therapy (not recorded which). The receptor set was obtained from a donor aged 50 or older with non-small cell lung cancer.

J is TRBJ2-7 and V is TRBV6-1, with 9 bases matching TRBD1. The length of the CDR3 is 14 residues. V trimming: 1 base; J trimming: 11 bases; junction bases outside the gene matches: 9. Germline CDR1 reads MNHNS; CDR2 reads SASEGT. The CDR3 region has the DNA TGTGCCAGCAGTGAAGAATCGAGGACAGGGGAAAAGTACTTC. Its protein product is CASSEESRTGEKYF.

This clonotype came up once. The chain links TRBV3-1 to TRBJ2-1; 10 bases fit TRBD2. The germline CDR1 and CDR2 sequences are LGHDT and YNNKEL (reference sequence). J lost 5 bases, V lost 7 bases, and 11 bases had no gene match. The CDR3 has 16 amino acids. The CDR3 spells CASTNLSGRVHNEQFF. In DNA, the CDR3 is TGTGCCAGCACCAACCTAAGCGGGAGGGTTCACAATGAGCAGTTCTTC.

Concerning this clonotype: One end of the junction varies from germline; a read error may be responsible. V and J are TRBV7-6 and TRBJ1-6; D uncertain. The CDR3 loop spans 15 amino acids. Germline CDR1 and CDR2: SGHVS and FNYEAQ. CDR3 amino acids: CASSLAGEIPSPPHF. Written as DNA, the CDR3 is TGTGCCAGCAGCTTAGCCGGTGAAATCCCCTCACCCCCCCACTTT.

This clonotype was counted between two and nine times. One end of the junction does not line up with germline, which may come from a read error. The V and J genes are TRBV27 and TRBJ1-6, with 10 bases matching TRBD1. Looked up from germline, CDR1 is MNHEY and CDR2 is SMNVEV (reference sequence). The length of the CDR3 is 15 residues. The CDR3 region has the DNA TGTGCCAGCAGTTACGGACAGGGGGATGATTCACCCCCCCACTTT. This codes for CASSYGQGDDSPPHF.

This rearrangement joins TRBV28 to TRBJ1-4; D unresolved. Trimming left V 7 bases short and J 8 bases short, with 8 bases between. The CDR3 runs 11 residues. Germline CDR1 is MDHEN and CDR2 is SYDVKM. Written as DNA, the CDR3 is TGTGCCAGCAAGCAGGAAGAAAAACTGTTTTTT. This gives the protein CASKQEEKLFF.

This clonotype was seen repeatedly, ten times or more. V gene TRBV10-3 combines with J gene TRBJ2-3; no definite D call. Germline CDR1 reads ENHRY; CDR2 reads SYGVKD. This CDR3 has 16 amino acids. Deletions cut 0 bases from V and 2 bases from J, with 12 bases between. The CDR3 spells CAISESPNSVTDTQYF. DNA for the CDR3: TGTGCCATCAGTGAGTCGCCGAACTCTGTCACAGATACGCAGTATTTT.

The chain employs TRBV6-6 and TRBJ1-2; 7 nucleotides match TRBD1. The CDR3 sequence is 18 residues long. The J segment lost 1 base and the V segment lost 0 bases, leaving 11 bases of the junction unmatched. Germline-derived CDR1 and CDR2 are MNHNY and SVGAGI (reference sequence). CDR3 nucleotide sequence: TGTGCCAGCAGTTACTCGGGGGGGACAGTGATCATTAACTATGGCTACACCTTC. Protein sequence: CASSYSGGTVIINYGYTF.

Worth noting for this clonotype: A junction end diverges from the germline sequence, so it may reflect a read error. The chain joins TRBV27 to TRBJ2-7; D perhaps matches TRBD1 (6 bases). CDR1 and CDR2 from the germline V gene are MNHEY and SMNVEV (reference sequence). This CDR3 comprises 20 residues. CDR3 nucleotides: TGTGCCAGCAGTTCCGGTTCTATGGCCTCCGGGACATGGGCCTTCTACGATCAGTACTTC. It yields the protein CASSSGSMASGTWAFYDQYF.

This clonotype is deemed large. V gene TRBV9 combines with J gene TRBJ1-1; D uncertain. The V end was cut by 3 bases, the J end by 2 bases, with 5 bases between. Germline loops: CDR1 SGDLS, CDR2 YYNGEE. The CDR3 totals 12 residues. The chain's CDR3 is CASSGSNTEAFF. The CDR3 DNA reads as TGTGCCAGCAGCGGGAGCAACACTGAAGCTTTCTTT.

This chain's CDR3 is CASSEVGRERPYEQYF. The CDR3 DNA is TGTGCCAGCAGTGAAGTCGGGCGGGAGAGGCCCTACGAGCAGTACTTC. The J gene is TRBJ2-7, the V gene TRBV6-2 or TRBV6-3; 7 bases match TRBD2. Germline assignment: CDR1 MNHEY and CDR2 SVGEGT. V lost 5 bases to trimming and J lost 2 bases; unmatched junction nucleotides: 12. This CDR3 comprises 16 residues.

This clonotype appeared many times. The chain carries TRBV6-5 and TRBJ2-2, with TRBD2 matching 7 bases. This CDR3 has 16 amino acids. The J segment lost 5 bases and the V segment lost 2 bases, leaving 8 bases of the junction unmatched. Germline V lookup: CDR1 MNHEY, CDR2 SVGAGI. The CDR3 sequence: CASSYRPLLATGELFF. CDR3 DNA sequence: TGTGCCAGCAGTTACCGACCCCTACTAGCGACCGGGGAGCTGTTTTTT.

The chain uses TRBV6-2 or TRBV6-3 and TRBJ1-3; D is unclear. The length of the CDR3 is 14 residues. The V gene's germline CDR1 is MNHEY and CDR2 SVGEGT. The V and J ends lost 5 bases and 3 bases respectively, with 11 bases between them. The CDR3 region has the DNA TGTGCCAGCAGTGAGGACGATCTTGGAAACACCATATATTTT. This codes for CASSEDDLGNTIYF.

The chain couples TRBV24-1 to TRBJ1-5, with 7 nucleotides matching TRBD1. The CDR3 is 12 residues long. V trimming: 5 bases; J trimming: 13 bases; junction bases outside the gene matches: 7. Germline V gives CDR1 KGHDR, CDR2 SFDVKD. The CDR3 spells CATSAPDRTQHF. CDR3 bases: TGTGCCACCAGTGCCCCGGACAGGACTCAGCATTTT.

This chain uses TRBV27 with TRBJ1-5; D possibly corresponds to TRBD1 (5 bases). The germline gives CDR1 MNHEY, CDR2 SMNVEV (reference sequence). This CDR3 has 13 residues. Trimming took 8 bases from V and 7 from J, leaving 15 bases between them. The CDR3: CASFSGGLQPQHF. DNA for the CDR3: TGTGCCAGCTTTTCCGGGGGTCTCCAGCCCCAGCATTTT.

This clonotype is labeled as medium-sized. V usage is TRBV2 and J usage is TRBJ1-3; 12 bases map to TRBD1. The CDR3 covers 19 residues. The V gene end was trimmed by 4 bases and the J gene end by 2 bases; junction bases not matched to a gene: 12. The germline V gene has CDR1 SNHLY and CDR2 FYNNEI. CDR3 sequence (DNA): TGTGCCAGCAGTGGACCGGGACAGGGGGCCGCCCGCCCTGGAAACACCATATATTTT. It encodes CASSGPGQGAARPGNTIYF. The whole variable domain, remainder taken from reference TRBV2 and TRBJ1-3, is EPEVTQTPSHQVTQMGQEVILRCVPISNHLYFYWYRQILGQKVEFLVSFYNNEISEKSEIFDDQFSVERPDGSNFTLKIRSTKLEDSAMYFCASSGPGQGAARPGNTIYFGEGSWLTVV.